This T cell receptor beta chain was recorded in a study of regulatory T cells in long-lasting Graves disease (dated by TCRdb to about 2021). Context from the whole study: Persistent Graves' disease meant more than 5 years of antithyroid drug treatment with TSH receptor autoantibodies that stayed positive. This study used TCR sequencing and RNA sequencing of peripheral blood to compare persistent Graves' disease patients against newly diagnosed Graves' disease patients. The study was registered as a clinical trial and conducted in China. A total of around 35 samples underwent TCR sequencing, from roughly 13 patients with persistent Graves' disease and around 20 patients with newly diagnosed Graves' disease. In the clinical cohort, patients with persistent Graves' disease had used antithyroid drugs for an average of around 9.3 years. Paper-wide results and their limitations: Preferential use of TRBV28, TRBJ1-2 and TRBJ2-5 was observed in persistent disease, whereas TRBV20-1 and TRBJ2-1 were favored in newly diagnosed disease. Patients with persistent disease shared more public clonotypes (about 2,700) than newly diagnosed patients did (966). Only the TCR beta chain was sequenced and analyzed. Only peripheral blood was studied, because thyroid tissue, the primary lesion, was inaccessible. Lower TCR Shannon entropy and fewer highly expanded clones were observed in persistent Graves' disease patients than in newly diagnosed patients, which suggested clonal expansion. As a limitation, the authors acknowledged that the small sample size may reduce accuracy.

This clonotype was detected only a few times. Its antigen target is currently unknown. Base qualities are not at hand, and no much larger clone is one base apart. The library was obtained by multiplex PCR. This sample was sequenced with an Illumina HiSeq 4000. To build TCR beta libraries, CDR3 regions were amplified by Arm-PCR using iRepertoire HTBI primers. Gel purification was performed on PCR products prior to sequencing. For the original study's pipeline: Gene usage analysis of CDR3 amino acid clonotypes used the 62 TRBV and more than 13 TRBJ segments found across samples. Filtered high-quality paired reads were merged into contigs using COPE and FqMerger. BLAST was used to align contigs to IMGT TRBV, TRBD and TRBJ reference genes, with CDR3 defined following IMGT. Any clonotype with a frequency above 0.1% was classified as a highly expanded clone. Shannon entropy was used to measure repertoire diversity, and the Gini coefficient was used to measure V-J evenness. A clonotype was considered public if more than one individual shared it. Clones were called with MiXCR by TCRdb after fastp trimmed the public reads at Q25, and only in-frame beta chains were retained. Each CDR3 protein appears once, grouped with its most common genes and DNA. These V and J calls are TCRdb output, not the study's own analysis. This sample is represented by over 650,000 distinct CDR3 sequences; about 32% of them were singletons. 40% to 55% of the sample is held by the ten biggest clonotypes.

CDR1 MNHNS and CDR2 SASEGT were looked up in the germline V gene. The CDR3, cysteine through phenylalanine, is 13 amino acids long. Just CDR3 DNA is preserved here, 39 bases in frame from base 1. The germline ends are 18 bases apart after V is trimmed by 11 bases and J by 5 bases. In the paper's terms, the time point label means: persistent/refractory GD, antithyroid drugs over 5 years with positive TRAb. For both TCR sequencing and RNA sequencing, RNA was extracted from PBMCs in TRIzol. The diagnosis of Graves' disease followed American Thyroid Association guidelines. Patients for the study were recruited at an endocrinology department in Xi'an, China. From each patient, nine milliliters of peripheral blood was collected into an EDTA anticoagulant tube. Ficoll Paque Plus density gradient separation was used to isolate PBMCs, and no further T cell sorting was done. An Agilent 2100 Bioanalyzer and agarose gel were used to check RNA quality, and a NanoDrop 2000 was used to measure RNA concentration.

The rearranged segments are TRBV6-1 and TRBJ1-1, with no confident D gene call. This receptor was identified in a female donor with Graves disease. Sequenced here: peripheral blood mononuclear cells (PBMCs), sampled when the disease was refractory, from a patient treated with antithyroid drugs. The bases are TGTGCCTCGATGGGTGGGGTGGGTACTGAAGCTTTCTTT. This sequence encodes CASMGGVGTEAFF.